The 31 T cell receptor beta chains presented below share a single source sample, sequenced in a study of T cells in Graves' hyperthyroidism and ophthalmopathy. The TCR beta CDR3 regions underwent amplification using RNA transcripts as the source. The HTBI primer set served for first-round RT-PCR of the TCR CDR3. TCRdb ran MiXCR on the multiplex PCR reads and lists one entry per CDR3 protein. The repertoire has 500,000 or so distinct CDR3 sequences, approximately 17% of them found once; the top ten carry approximately 15%. Input material: blood. These receptors were obtained from a woman aged 18-29 years with Graves' ophthalmopathy.

This clonotype has a handful of counts. This sequence joins TRBV6-1 and TRBJ1-1; 7 bases line up with TRBD1. The CDR3 covers 14 residues. V gave up 5 bases and J gave up 1 base; unmatched junction bases: 4. Germline values: CDR1 MNHNS, CDR2 SASEGT. CDR3 protein: CASSRGQSNTEAFF. In DNA form, the CDR3 reads TGTGCCAGCAGTCGGGGACAGTCGAACACTGAAGCTTTCTTT.

V usage is TRBV7-9 and J usage is TRBJ2-7; 8 nucleotides align to TRBD1. The junction had 12 bases not matched to a gene; V was cut back by 2 bases and J by 6 bases. The CDR3 totals 16 residues. Germline-derived CDR1 and CDR2 are SEHNR and FQNEAQ (reference sequence). CDR3: CASSLYPATGELEQYF. As DNA, the CDR3 is TGTGCCAGCAGCTTATACCCAGCGACAGGGGAGCTCGAGCAGTACTTC.

This rearrangement joins TRBV4-1 to TRBJ2-7, with 8 positions matching TRBD2. Germline V gene lookup returns CDR1 MGHRA and CDR2 YSYEKL. The CDR3 is 16 amino acids. The V and J ends lost 4 bases and 1 base, in that order; junction bases with no gene match: 9. CDR3 loop: CASSRDTSGDSYEQYF. The CDR3 bases are TGCGCCAGCAGCCGAGACACTAGCGGTGATTCCTACGAGCAGTACTTC.

This chain uses TRBV27 with TRBJ2-1, with TRBD2 matching 9 bases. Germline assignment: CDR1 MNHEY and CDR2 SMNVEV (reference sequence). With 6 bases clipped from V and 9 bases from J, the junction kept 3 bases outside the gene matches. This CDR3 is built from 12 residues. CDR3 in DNA: TGTGCCAGCAGGCGGGGGGGGACTGAGCAGTTCTTC. This gives the protein CASRRGGTEQFF.

There are many counts of this clonotype. The chain joins TRBV27 to TRBJ1-5; D not resolved. CDR3 length equals 13 residues. Per germline, CDR1 MNHEY and CDR2 SMNVEV (reference sequence). Between the trimmed V and J ends, which lost 4 bases and 6 bases, there was a span of 10 bases. The CDR3 nucleotides are TGTGCCAGCAGTTATGATGCGGGTCAGCCCCAGCATTTT. Amino acid sequence: CASSYDAGQPQHF.

This clonotype has a handful of counts. The genes are TRBV29-1 and TRBJ2-1, with D possibly being TRBD2 (5 bases). The V gene's germline CDR1 is SQVTM and CDR2 ANQGSEA. Trimming removed 6 bases from V and 2 bases from J, with 20 bases in between. CDR3 length equals 16 residues. CDR3 region: CSVEPQGLEPYNEQFF. The CDR3 region has the DNA TGCAGCGTAGAACCTCAAGGACTTGAGCCCTACAATGAGCAGTTCTTC.

The chain couples TRBV29-1 to TRBJ1-1; unclear D gene. V was pared by 7 bases and J by 2 bases, with 8 bases between. The CDR3 spans 11 residues. Germline CDR1 reads SQVTM; CDR2 reads ANQGSEA. CDR3 sequence reads: CSAPSNTEAFF. DNA of the CDR3: TGCAGCGCCCCGTCCAACACTGAAGCTTTCTTT.

This clonotype was seen many times. The chain links TRBV7-9 to TRBJ2-4; weak D call: TRBD1 (6 bases). Between the trimmed V and J ends, which lost 5 bases and 9 bases, there was a span of 14 bases. CDR1 SEHNR and CDR2 FQNEAQ come from the germline V gene (reference sequence). This CDR3 has 13 amino acids. Here the CDR3 DNA reads TGTGCCAGCAGCCCGACAGGAGCAGGCATTCAGTACTTC. Encoded protein: CASSPTGAGIQYF.

CDR3 sequence reads: CAISERGDSGSTYNEQFF. Here the CDR3 DNA reads TGTGCCATCAGTGAGCGGGGCGATAGCGGGAGTACCTACAATGAGCAGTTCTTC. The J gene is TRBJ2-1, the V gene TRBV10-3; 9 bases align to TRBD2. The CDR3 spans 18 residues. Trimming cost V 2 bases and J 2 bases; bases outside gene matches: 10. The V gene's germline CDR1 is ENHRY and CDR2 SYGVKD.

The chain employs TRBV20-1 and TRBJ1-1; TRBD1 matches 7 bases. V trimming: 5 bases; J trimming: 6 bases; junction bases outside the gene matches: 9. CDR3 length equals 13 residues. Looked up from germline, CDR1 is DFQATT and CDR2 is SNEGSKA (reference sequence). This CDR3 is CSAPHRGEAEAFF. The CDR3 bases are TGCAGTGCTCCCCACAGGGGTGAGGCTGAAGCTTTCTTT.

V usage is TRBV20-1 and J usage is TRBJ1-1; TRBD1 might be the D (6 bases). V lost 2 bases to trimming and J lost 1 base, with 14 bases between them. Germline V lookup: CDR1 DFQATT, CDR2 SNEGSKA (reference sequence). The CDR3 is 15 amino acids. The CDR3 region has the DNA TGCAGTGCTAGACGGGGGGGCAGCAGGAACACTGAAGCTTTCTTT. Protein: CSARRGGSRNTEAFF.

This clonotype was counted many times. The CDR3 region is CASSPGGYEQYF. CDR3 in DNA: TGTGCCAGCAGCCCAGGGGGCTACGAGCAGTACTTC. V gene TRBV11-2 combines with J gene TRBJ2-7, with 7 nucleotides matching TRBD1. The CDR3 totals 12 residues. V lost 5 bases and J lost 3; bases outside the gene matches: 1. Germline lookup yields CDR1 SGHAT and CDR2 FQNNGV.

This rearrangement joins TRBV12-5 to TRBJ2-5, with TRBD1 as a possible D gene (6 bases). The V end lost 1 base, the J end lost 5 bases, and 11 bases lay between the germline ends. Germline CDR1 is LGHNT and CDR2 is FRNRAP. This CDR3 is 14 amino acids long. For the CDR3, the DNA is TGTGCTAGTGGTTTGGGACAGGCGAGGGAGACCCAGTACTTC. It encodes CASGLGQARETQYF. The full variable domain, in which reference TRBV12-5 and TRBJ2-5 provide the parts outside the CDR3, is DARVTQTPRHKVTEMGQEVTMRCQPILGHNTVFWYRQTMMQGLELLAYFRNRAPLDDSGMPKDRFSAEMPDATLATLKIQPSEPRDSAVYFCASGLGQARETQYFGPGTRLLVL.

In its sample, this clonotype was seen many times. V usage is TRBV12-3 or TRBV12-4 and J usage is TRBJ1-2, with D possibly being TRBD1 (5 bases). The ends were cut back, 7 bases at V and 4 bases at J, with 19 bases in the middle. The CDR3 length is 15 residues. The chain's CDR3 is CASIPGPGRLYGYTF. In DNA form, the CDR3 reads TGTGCCAGCATTCCGGGCCCAGGGAGGCTCTATGGCTACACCTTC.

This clonotype was seen a handful of times. This chain connects TRBV11-2 to TRBJ2-7, with a weak D call TRBD1 (5 bases). V lost 5 bases, J lost 2 bases, and 16 bases lay in between. Looked up from germline, CDR1 is SGHAT and CDR2 is FQNNGV. The CDR3 is 15 residues long. CDR3 DNA: TGTGCCAGCAGCGTAGGGGCTGGACATCCCTACGAGCAGTACTTC. As protein: CASSVGAGHPYEQYF.

This clonotype showed up just a few times. This chain uses TRBV9 with TRBJ2-3; 7 bases line up with TRBD2. Germline loops: CDR1 SGDLS, CDR2 YYNGEE. This CDR3 has 15 residues. V gave up 0 bases and J gave up 3 bases; unmatched junction bases: 4. The CDR3 is CASSVAAAGTDTQYF. CDR3 sequence (DNA): TGTGCCAGCAGCGTAGCGGCAGCGGGGACAGATACGCAGTATTTT. Complete variable domain (other parts from reference TRBV9 and TRBJ2-3): DSGVTQTPKHLITATGQRVTLRCSPRSGDLSVYWYQQSLDQGLQFLIQYYNGEERAKGNILERFSAQQFPDLHSELNLSSLELGDSALYFCASSVAAAGTDTQYFGPGTRLTVL.

The J gene is TRBJ1-2, the V gene TRBV28, with D unresolved. Between the trimmed V and J ends, which lost 4 bases and 2 bases, there was a span of 14 bases. From germline, CDR1 is MDHEN and CDR2 SYDVKM. This CDR3 has 15 residues. CDR3: CASSSNSRRNYGYTF. CDR3 in DNA: TGTGCCAGCAGTTCCAACTCAAGGCGAAACTATGGCTACACCTTC.

This clonotype was counted many times. The chain recombines TRBV19 with TRBJ2-2; no clear D. Germline V gene lookup returns CDR1 LNHDA and CDR2 SQIVND (reference sequence). This CDR3 comprises 13 residues. The V end was cut by 6 bases, the J end by 5 bases, with 10 bases between. Written as DNA, the CDR3 is TGTGCCAGTAGGGGCAGGCGTACCGGGGAGCTGTTTTTT. This gives the protein CASRGRRTGELFF.

V usage is TRBV4-1 and J usage is TRBJ1-5; D possibly corresponds to TRBD1 (5 bases). The CDR3 has 15 residues. The ends were cut back, 0 bases at V and 0 bases at J, with 6 bases in the middle. CDR1 is MGHRA, CDR2 YSYEKL, per germline. The CDR3 bases are TGCGCCAGCAGCCAAGAGGGGCATAGCAATCAGCCCCAGCATTTT. Protein: CASSQEGHSNQPQHF.

This clonotype appeared many times. The chain has TRBV12-3 or TRBV12-4 and TRBJ2-1; TRBD2 agrees at 11 bases. The CDR3 runs to 18 residues. J was trimmed by 10 bases and V by 2 bases; bases with no gene match: 16. The CDR3 DNA reads TGTGCCAGCAGTTTAAGGTTCGGGACTAGCGGCCCCCGGGGCGAGCAGTTCTTC. It translates to CASSLRFGTSGPRGEQFF.

This clonotype showed up many times. V gene TRBV7-8 combines with J gene TRBJ1-1, with D perhaps TRBD1 (6 bases). CDR1 is SGHVS and CDR2 is FQNEAQ in the germline V gene. The CDR3 consists of 18 residues. V was shortened by 0 bases and J by 5 bases, with 22 bases between the two germline ends. This chain's CDR3 is CASSLAGAKVGPRTEAFF. CDR3 in DNA: TGTGCCAGCAGCTTAGCGGGGGCAAAGGTGGGGCCGCGGACTGAAGCTTTCTTT. Variable domain in full (rest from reference TRBV7-8 and TRBJ1-1): GAGVSQSPRYKVAKRGQDVALRCDPISGHVSLFWYQQALGQGPEFLTYFQNEAQLDKSGLPSDRFFAERPEGSVSTLKIQRTQQEDSAVYLCASSLAGAKVGPRTEAFFGQGTRLTVV.

In its sample, this clonotype was seen many times. The chain joins TRBV6-1 to TRBJ1-1, with D possibly matching TRBD1 (5 bases). The CDR3 has 13 residues. Trimming took off 7 bases at V and 5 bases at J, with 14 bases between the two ends. Germline V lookup: CDR1 MNHNS, CDR2 SASEGT. The CDR3 loop reads CASNPRAATEAFF. For the CDR3, the DNA is TGTGCCAGCAACCCCAGGGCGGCGACTGAAGCTTTCTTT.

This rearrangement joins TRBV3-1 to TRBJ2-2; 7 bases map to TRBD2. The V gene end was trimmed by 5 bases and the J gene end by 4 bases; junction bases not matched to a gene: 4. The CDR3 covers 14 residues. Germline lookup yields CDR1 LGHDT and CDR2 YNNKEL (reference sequence). The CDR3 DNA follows: TGTGCCAGCAGCTTGCGGGAGCCCACCGGGGAGCTGTTTTTT. It specifies CASSLREPTGELFF.

The gene calls are TRBV4-1 and TRBJ2-5, with D unresolved. CDR1 MGHRA and CDR2 YSYEKL come from the germline V gene. V lost 0 bases, J lost 4 bases, and 9 bases lay in between. The CDR3 totals 14 residues. For the CDR3, the DNA is TGCGCCAGCAGCCAAGATCTCACCCCAGAGACCCAGTACTTC. Protein: CASSQDLTPETQYF.

This sequence joins TRBV30 and TRBJ1-5; D is unclear. Germline V lookup: CDR1 GTSNPN, CDR2 SVGIG (reference sequence). CDR3 length equals 20 residues. With 1 base removed from V and 0 bases from J, the gap between germline ends came to 25 bases. CDR3 residues: CAWSEGNSFGQIYSNQPQHF. CDR3 DNA: TGTGCCTGGAGTGAGGGCAACTCATTTGGGCAGATATATAGCAATCAGCCCCAGCATTTT.

This clonotype occurred many times. The V and J genes are TRBV6-1 and TRBJ2-7; D gene uncertain. The germline V gene has CDR1 MNHNS and CDR2 SASEGT. CDR3 size: 14 residues. Trimming shortened V by 7 bases and J by 5 bases, and 18 bases separated the two germline ends. The CDR3 nucleotides read TGTGCCAGCACTGTGGCGGCACATTTGCACGAGCAGTACTTC. Translation: CASTVAAHLHEQYF.

The chain couples TRBV19 to TRBJ2-7; possible D gene TRBD1, 5 bases. The CDR3 totals 14 residues. The germline CDR1 and CDR2 sequences are LNHDA and SQIVND (reference sequence). V was clipped by 5 bases and J by 2 bases, with 13 bases between them. CDR3 loop: CASSPRTLTYEQYF. The CDR3 nucleotides are TGTGCCAGTAGTCCTAGGACATTAACCTACGAGCAGTACTTC.

This clonotype appeared many times. V is TRBV11-2 and J is TRBJ1-1, with 11 bases identical to TRBD1. The CDR3 contains 17 residues. Per germline, CDR1 SGHAT and CDR2 FQNNGV. J was trimmed by 4 bases and V by 5 bases; bases with no gene match: 12. The CDR3 spells CASSPGGDRGFGTEAFF. The CDR3 DNA sequence: TGTGCCAGCAGCCCCGGGGGGGACAGGGGGTTCGGCACTGAAGCTTTCTTT. The full variable domain, its missing parts supplied by reference TRBV11-2 and TRBJ1-1, is EAGVAQSPRYKIIEKRQSVAFWCNPISGHATLYWYQQILGQGPKLLIQFQNNGVVDDSQLPKDRFSAERLKGVDSTLKIQPAKLEDSAVYLCASSPGGDRGFGTEAFFGQGTRLTVV.

This clonotype was counted only a few times. This chain links TRBV29-1 with TRBJ2-7, with D perhaps TRBD2 (6 bases). The CDR3 covers 12 residues. Trimming cost V 8 bases and J 3 bases, with 14 bases left between them. From germline, CDR1 is SQVTM and CDR2 ANQGSEA. The CDR3 loop is CSIRTTDYEQYF. For the CDR3, the DNA is TGCAGCATACGGACTACAGACTACGAGCAGTACTTC.

This clonotype was recorded at least ten times. The chain combines TRBV7-2 with TRBJ2-2; TRBD1 matches at 9 bases. Germline CDR1 and CDR2: SGHTA and FQGNSA. The V segment lost 4 bases and the J segment 1 base; nucleotides outside the gene matches: 7. The CDR3 consists of 17 residues. In nucleotides, the CDR3 is TGTGCCAGCAGCTCACCGCCGGGACAGGGGAACACCGGGGAGCTGTTTTTT. Translating gives CASSSPPGQGNTGELFF.

This rearrangement joins TRBV11-2 to TRBJ1-2; no definite D call. CDR3 length: 15 amino acids. Trimming left V 0 bases short and J 3 bases short, with 11 bases between. Germline V gene lookup returns CDR1 SGHAT and CDR2 FQNNGV. The CDR3 spells CASSLEGGQYYGYTF. CDR3 sequence (DNA): TGTGCCAGCAGCTTAGAGGGAGGCCAATACTATGGCTACACCTTC.